Here is one TCR beta chain with its context. The antigen is not known. The CDR3 has 13 residues. Trimming stripped 7 bases from V and 0 bases from J, with 10 bases between. CDR1 is MNHEY and CDR2 is SVGAGI in the germline V gene. The table came from immunoSEQ multiplex PCR; TCRdb's copy has only in-frame clones and leaves some out. In the table there are 90,000 to 130,000 clones, 85% to 90% of which are singletons. The data were taken from a study of cytomegalovirus exposure and HLA in healthy donors. Across the whole study: Per a later analysis, the roughly 670 first-cohort and about 120 validation repertoires shared one platform.

Broader study findings: The study flagged 150 to 200 TCR beta chains as cytomegalovirus-associated.

What was sequenced was PBMCs. The sequence was collected from a woman younger than 45 in good health and CMV-seropositive. The chain combines TRBV6-5 with TRBJ2-7, with D perhaps TRBD2 (6 bases). The CDR3 DNA reads TGTGCCAGCACTAGCGCGAGCTCCTACGAGCAGTACTTC. It specifies CASTSASSYEQYF.